This T cell receptor beta chain derives from a study of blood T cell repertoires in COVID-19. Across the study: Sources were T cells, B-cell-depleted T cells, or PBMCs; the material itself was cDNA or gDNA.

V gave up 0 bases and J gave up 4 bases, with 13 bases separating them. The CDR3 has 15 amino acids. Germline loops: CDR1 GTSNPN, CDR2 SVGIG (reference sequence). Authors' data handling: Reference gene primer amplification gave estimated nucleated cell counts. Measured with immunoSEQ multiplex PCR; TCRdb has only the in-frame clones, and not every one. V, J and clone size reflect that table, while D and trimming were determined from the DNA. The table records roughly 290,000 clones, around 90% of them present only once. The chain uses TRBV30 and TRBJ1-5, with a possible D match to TRBD1 (6 bases). Sequencing input: PBMCs or T cells enriched from blood (not recorded which). This clonotype originated in a woman aged 18-29 years with acute COVID-19. CDR3: CAWSVFGTPNQPQHF. The CDR3 coding sequence is TGTGCCTGGAGTGTATTTGGGACACCTAATCAGCCCCAGCATTTT. The full variable domain, rest sourced from reference TRBV30 and TRBJ1-5, is SQTIHQWPATLVQPVGSPLSLECTVEGTSNPNLYWYRQAAGRGLQLLFYSVGIGQISSEVPQNLSASRPQDRQFILSSKKLLLSDSGFYLCAWSVFGTPNQPQHFGDGTRLSIL.